Listed below are T cell receptor beta chains from one sample, sequenced in a study of blood T cell repertoires in COVID-19. Here immunoSEQ multiplex PCR was the method, and the copy in TCRdb shows in-frame clones only, minus some. The sample includes approximately 130,000 clones, 84% of them seen just once. The source material was peripheral blood. The receptors come from a human donor in a cohort sampled during active COVID-19. Both conserved end residues are part of each CDR3. A D gene is named only where the DNA matches it firmly. Size is omitted from some rows. Given values are once, few, many or a class for expanded clones.

abundance,d_gene,j_gene,v_gene,CDR3nt,CDR3aa
NA,TRBD1,TRBJ1-4,TRBV5-4,TGTGCCAGCAGCTTGAAGGGGGCGGATAATGAAAAACTGTTTTTT,CASSLKGADNEKLFF
NA,NA,TRBJ1-4,TRBV3-1/TRBV3-2,TGTGCCAGCAGCATAGATGCGGGGGTTAGGTCTGAAAAACTGTTTTTT,CASSIDAGVRSEKLFF
NA,NA,TRBJ2-7,TRBV11-2,TGTGCCAGCAGCTTCACAGATGGCTACGAGCAGTACTTC,CASSFTDGYEQYF
medium-sized,NA,TRBJ2-7,TRBV20-1,TGCAGTGCTAGTCCCCTTACTAACTCCTACGAGCAGTACTTC,CSASPLTNSYEQYF
NA,TRBD2,TRBJ2-7,TRBV3-1/TRBV3-2,TGTGCCAGCAGCCAAGTAGGTAGCGGGGCCTACGAGCAGTACTTC,CASSQVGSGAYEQYF
NA,TRBD1,TRBJ1-5,TRBV18,TGTGCCAGCTCAGGAGGGGGCGAACAGCCCCAGCATTTT,CASSGGGEQPQHF
NA,NA,TRBJ2-3,TRBV7-8,TGTGCCAGCAGCTTAGGGCCGGGGGTGCGGGGCATCCGGGATACGCAGTATTTT,CASSLGPGVRGIRDTQYF
NA,TRBD1,TRBJ2-2,TRBV9,TGTGCCAGCAGCGGATACAAGGGGGCTAAGGGCACCGGGGAGCTGTTTTTT,CASSGYKGAKGTGELFF
NA,NA,TRBJ1-1,TRBV7-8,TGTGCCAGCAGCTTAGCCGGAGGACGGAGCACTGAAGCTTTCTTT,CASSLAGGRSTEAFF
NA,TRBD1,TRBJ1-2,TRBV7-2,TGTGCCAGCACCCCCGACAGGGACGGTATCTATGGCTACACCTTC,CASTPDRDGIYGYTF
NA,TRBD1,TRBJ1-3,TRBV7-9,TGTGCCAGCAGCTTAGTAGGCTGGGACAGTTCCTCTGGAAACACCATATATTTT,CASSLVGWDSSSGNTIYF
NA,NA,TRBJ2-1,TRBV5-6,TGTGCCAGCAGCTCCATCCGACAGGTTCTCAATGAGCAGTTCTTC,CASSSIRQVLNEQFF
NA,TRBD2,TRBJ2-5,TRBV7-2,TGTGCCAGCAGCTTAGGGCTAGCGGCTACCCAGTACTTC,CASSLGLAATQYF
NA,NA,TRBJ2-3,TRBV3-1/TRBV3-2,TGTGCCAGCAGCCGGAAAGGGGGGGGCCGCACAGATACGCAGTATTTT,CASSRKGGGRTDTQYF
NA,NA,TRBJ1-6,TRBV6-6,TGTGCCAGCAGGACAGACAGTAATTCACCCCTCCACTTT,CASRTDSNSPLHF
NA,NA,TRBJ1-2,TRBV6-5,TGTGCCAGCACTACGGGGGCGGGGGAGGACTATGGCTACACCTTC,CASTTGAGEDYGYTF
NA,TRBD1,TRBJ2-2,TRBV3-1/TRBV3-2,TGTGCCAGCAGCGAGGGACAGATCACCGGGGAGCTGTTTTTT,CASSEGQITGELFF
NA,TRBD1,TRBJ2-7,TRBV20-1,TGCAGTGCTAGTGCAGGGACAGGGGGCTCCTACGAGCAGTACTTC,CSASAGTGGSYEQYF
NA,NA,TRBJ2-3,TRBV20-1,TGCAGTGCTAGTGGGCAGGCCTCTAGCACAGATACGCAGTATTTT,CSASGQASSTDTQYF
NA,NA,TRBJ1-5,TRBV18,TGTGCCAGCTCATCCGGTCTCGAGCAGCCCCAGCATTTT,CASSSGLEQPQHF
NA,NA,TRBJ2-2,TRBV6-5,TGTGCCAGCAGCAGTAGGGGTCCCGGGGAGCTGTTTTTT,CASSSRGPGELFF
NA,NA,TRBJ1-1,TRBV12-3/TRBV12-4,TGTGCCAGCAGTTTCGGGGGGAACACTGAAGCTTTCTTT,CASSFGGNTEAFF
NA,NA,TRBJ1-1,TRBV3-1/TRBV3-2,TGTGCCAGCAGCCATGGGGGCGCGGGTGGGACTGAAGCTTTCTTT,CASSHGGAGGTEAFF
NA,TRBD1,TRBJ2-3,TRBV7-9,TGTGCCAGCAGCCGACAGGGGAGCACAGATACGCAGTATTTT,CASSRQGSTDTQYF
NA,TRBD1,TRBJ1-2,TRBV7-6,TGTGCCAGCAGCCCCGCTTCAGGGGGGAACTATGGCTACACCTTC,CASSPASGGNYGYTF
NA,NA,TRBJ1-1,TRBV10-3,TGTGCCATCAGTGACTCGGAGGATGAAGCTTTCTTT,CAISDSEDEAFF
NA,NA,TRBJ2-5,TRBV21-1,TGTGCCAGCGGGTTTCCGCTTACAGGGAGTAGCCAAGAGACCCAGTACTTC,CASGFPLTGSSQETQYF
NA,TRBD2,TRBJ2-1,TRBV3-1/TRBV3-2,TGTGCCAGCAGCCAAGCGAGACTAGCGGGGGACAATGAGCAGTTCTTC,CASSQARLAGDNEQFF
NA,TRBD2,TRBJ2-5,TRBV7-9,TGTGCCAGCAGCTTCAAGAGCGGGGGACAAGAGACCCAGTACTTC,CASSFKSGGQETQYF
NA,TRBD1,TRBJ1-2,TRBV30,TGTGCCTGGAGTGTACTGCGAACAGGGGGGGTCGGTGGCTACACCTTC,CAWSVLRTGGVGGYTF
NA,TRBD1,TRBJ1-5,TRBV19,TGTGCCACCGCTCAGACAGGGGAAGGAAATCAGCCCCAGCATTTT,CATAQTGEGNQPQHF
NA,TRBD2,TRBJ2-3,TRBV27,TGTGCCAGCAAGTCTGGCGGGGGGGCCGGAACAGATACGCAGTATTTT,CASKSGGGAGTDTQYF
once,NA,TRBJ1-2,TRBV5-1,TGCGCCAGCAGCTTGGAGACAGGCGCTGGCTACACCTTC,CASSLETGAGYTF
many,TRBD1,TRBJ1-6,TRBV5-1,TGCGCCAGCAGCACCGGGACAGAGAGCTCCTATAATTCACCCCTCCACTTT,CASSTGTESSYNSPLHF
few,NA,TRBJ2-2,TRBV25-1,TGTGCCAGCAGTCCAGGGTACACCGGGGAGCTGTTTTTT,CASSPGYTGELFF
NA,TRBD1,TRBJ1-4,TRBV5-6,TGTGCCAGCAGCGTCCTGACAGGGAGCGATAATGAAAAACTGTTTTTT,CASSVLTGSDNEKLFF
NA,TRBD2,TRBJ2-7,TRBV7-2,TGTGCCAGCAGCACACCTAGCGGGGGTGGATACGAGCAGTACTTC,CASSTPSGGGYEQYF
once,NA,TRBJ1-4,TRBV12-3/TRBV12-4,TGTGCCAGCAAGGGGTCTAATGAAAAACTGTTTTTT,CASKGSNEKLFF
NA,NA,TRBJ2-5,TRBV3-1/TRBV3-2,TGTGCCAGCGGCACCAGTGGCCAAGAGACCCAGTACTTC,CASGTSGQETQYF
NA,NA,TRBJ1-1,TRBV9,TGTGCCAGCAGCGTAGTAGGCAGGGGTGGAACTGAAGCTTTCTTT,CASSVVGRGGTEAFF
many,TRBD1,TRBJ1-2,TRBV2,TGTGCCAGCACGGGACAGGTTGTCAGCGGTGGCTACACCTTC,CASTGQVVSGGYTF